The 29 T cell receptor beta chains listed next were all sequenced from one sample in a study of CD8 T cells in Susac syndrome. About 0.5 to 1 ug RNA was reverse transcribed with random hexamers. Using its own MiXCR run on the immunoSEQ multiplex PCR reads, TCRdb lists one record per CDR3 protein. The sample gives about 150,000 distinct CDR3 sequences, nearly 97% of which show up once; under 0.15% is in the top ten. Sequencing input: CD8+ T cells from PBMCs. Source of these receptors: a human donor with multiple sclerosis.

The J gene is TRBJ2-7, the V gene TRBV3-1; 8 bases map to TRBD2. Per the germline V gene, CDR1 is LGHDT and CDR2 is YNNKEL (reference sequence). The CDR3 loop spans 13 amino acids. With V trimmed by 4 bases and J by 3 bases, 2 bases remained unmatched. The CDR3 sequence is CASSPGGLYEQYV. The CDR3 bases are TGTGCCAGCAGCCCGGGGGGGCTCTACGAGCAGTACGTC.

The CDR3 region has the DNA TGCGCCAGCAGCCAAGACGGCGGGGACACTGAAGCTTTCTTT. As protein: CASSQDGGDTEAFF. This rearrangement joins TRBV4-1 to TRBJ1-1; no firm D call. V lost 0 bases and J 3 bases, leaving 8 bases between the germline ends. The germline V gene has CDR1 MGHRA and CDR2 YSYEKL. The CDR3 loop spans 14 amino acids.

This chain joins TRBV3-1 and TRBJ1-1, with D tentatively TRBD1 (5 bases). This CDR3 has 14 residues. Trimming cost V 7 bases and J 0 bases, with 12 bases left between them. Germline V gives CDR1 LGHDT, CDR2 YNNKEL (reference sequence). CDR3 loop: CASTQGGLNTEAFF. In nucleotides, the CDR3 is TGTGCCAGCACTCAGGGCGGGTTGAACACTGAAGCTTTCTTT.

The V call is TRBV15, the J call TRBJ2-1; 9 bases line up with TRBD2. Germline assignment: CDR1 LNHNV and CDR2 YYDKDF (reference sequence). V lost 5 bases and J lost 2; bases outside the gene matches: 4. This CDR3 is 15 amino acids long. CDR3 nucleotide sequence: TGTGCCACCAGCGAGCCTAGCGGGGCCTACAATGAGCAGTTCTTC. Translation gives CATSEPSGAYNEQFF.

The sample holds one count of this clonotype. The J gene is TRBJ2-3, the V gene TRBV3-1; no definite D call. The CDR3 runs 14 residues. Germline V gene lookup returns CDR1 LGHDT and CDR2 YNNKEL (reference sequence). Trimming stripped 1 base from V and 2 bases from J, with 7 bases between. CDR3 DNA sequence: TGTGCCAGCAGCCAAGGCGGCCACACAGATACGCAGTATTTT. This translates into CASSQGGHTDTQYF.

This clonotype was picked up a small number of times. The chain joins TRBV30 to TRBJ2-3, with unresolved D. Per germline, CDR1 GTSNPN and CDR2 SVGIG (reference sequence). The CDR3 is made up of 11 amino acids. V was shortened by 0 bases and J by 5 bases, with 3 bases between the two germline ends. Here the CDR3 DNA reads TGTGCCTGGAGTGTGGGAGATACGCAGTATTTT. Protein product: CAWSVGDTQYF.

This clonotype showed up just once. The chain links TRBV7-8 to TRBJ1-5; no reliable D call. CDR1 and CDR2 (germline): SGHVS, FQNEAQ. The ends were cut back, 5 bases at V and 11 bases at J, with 19 bases in the middle. The CDR3 length is 14 residues. CDR3 loop: CASSLSSSSRSQHF. The CDR3 bases are TGTGCCAGCAGCCTTTCCTCCAGCTCCCGATCCCAGCATTTT.

V usage is TRBV10-3 and J usage is TRBJ2-7; no firm D call. The CDR3 has 14 amino acids. The V end was cut by 0 bases, the J end by 2 bases, with 8 bases between. Germline V lookup: CDR1 ENHRY, CDR2 SYGVKD. CDR3 nucleotides: TGTGCCATCAGTGAGTCGAATAGGGCCTACGAGCAGTACGTC. Translated: CAISESNRAYEQYV.

The gene calls are TRBV11-2 and TRBJ2-5; 7 bases match TRBD1. CDR3 size: 12 residues. The germline gives CDR1 SGHAT, CDR2 FQNNGV. J was trimmed by 5 bases and V by 4 bases; bases with no gene match: 1. The CDR3, as DNA: TGTGCCAGCAGCTGGGACAGCGAGACCCAGTACTTC. Translated, it gives CASSWDSETQYF.

The V and J genes are TRBV7-9 and TRBJ1-6; tentatively, D is TRBD1 (5 bases). With 1 base removed from V and 13 bases from J, the gap between germline ends came to 8 bases. CDR3 length equals 12 residues. Germline V gives CDR1 SEHNR, CDR2 FQNEAQ (reference sequence). The CDR3 protein is CASSLGGVPLHF. CDR3 DNA sequence: TGTGCCAGCAGCTTAGGGGGGGTGCCCCTCCACTTT.

The gene calls are TRBV3-1 and TRBJ2-1; D call uncertain. V was clipped by 4 bases and J by 8 bases, with 24 bases between them. Per the germline V gene, CDR1 is LGHDT and CDR2 is YNNKEL (reference sequence). CDR3 length equals 17 residues. The CDR3 DNA follows: TGTGCCAGCAGCCCAAAACCGGGCTCTTGGTTGCCCCATGAGCAGTTCTTC. This sequence encodes CASSPKPGSWLPHEQFF.

The chain joins TRBV13 to TRBJ2-7; TRBD1 might be the D (5 bases). Trimming pared 4 bases from V and 3 bases from J, leaving 13 bases between. Germline assignment: CDR1 PRHDT and CDR2 FYEKMQ (reference sequence). The CDR3 contains 14 residues. The CDR3, as DNA: TGTGCCAGCAGCTACGACAGAACAGGCTACGAGCAGTACTTC. It is translated as CASSYDRTGYEQYF.

V is TRBV19 and J is TRBJ1-4; TRBD1 might be the D (5 bases). Germline V CDR1 and CDR2: LNHDA, SQIVND (reference sequence). The V gene lost 7 bases and the J gene lost 12 bases, with 18 bases spanning the gap. The CDR3 consists of 13 residues. The CDR3 coding sequence is TGTGCCAGTAACGCAGGAGCGCTGGGGGAACTGTTTTTT. It encodes CASNAGALGELFF. Using reference TRBV19 and TRBJ1-4 for the parts outside the CDR3, the full variable domain is DGGITQSPKYLFRKEGQNVTLSCEQNLNHDAMYWYRQDPGQGLRLIYYSQIVNDFQKGDIAEGYSVSREKKESFPLTVTSAQKNPTAFYLCASNAGALGELFFGSGTQLSVL.

This chain links TRBV29-1 with TRBJ2-1; the D gene is possibly TRBD1 (6 bases). The CDR3 is 14 amino acids. The V end lost 4 bases, the J end lost 0 bases, and 10 bases lay between the germline ends. Germline V lookup: CDR1 SQVTM, CDR2 ANQGSEA. In DNA form, the CDR3 reads TGCAGCGTTGTGGGGGCCAGCTCCTACAATGAGCAGTTCTTC. The encoded protein is CSVVGASSYNEQFF.

This chain links TRBV29-1 with TRBJ2-5; D possibly corresponds to TRBD1 (6 bases). This CDR3 has 15 amino acids. The V gene's germline CDR1 is SQVTM and CDR2 ANQGSEA. The V end was cut by 2 bases, the J end by 1 base, with 14 bases between. The chain's CDR3 is CSVEFPGHPQETQYF. In nucleotides, the CDR3 is TGCAGCGTTGAATTTCCGGGACACCCCCAAGAGACCCAGTACTTC.

This chain uses TRBV3-1 with TRBJ2-7; D uncertain. Germline V CDR1 and CDR2: LGHDT, YNNKEL (reference sequence). The V end was cut by 1 base, the J end by 0 bases, with 4 bases between. The CDR3 totals 13 residues. In DNA form, the CDR3 reads TGTGCCAGCAGCCAAGGGTTCTCCTACGAGCAGTACTTC. Translation: CASSQGFSYEQYF.

The chain combines TRBV29-1 with TRBJ1-2; tentative D call: TRBD1 (5 bases). The CDR3 has 17 amino acids. Trimming cost V 0 bases and J 6 bases, with 23 bases left between them. The germline CDR1 and CDR2 sequences are SQVTM and ANQGSEA. As DNA, the CDR3 is TGCAGCGTTGAAGATCGGGACGGTGGCGGTCGTATCCATGGCTACACCTTC. As protein: CSVEDRDGGGRIHGYTF.

The rearrangement joins TRBV7-9 to TRBJ2-1; no firm D call. Per germline, CDR1 SEHNR and CDR2 FQNEAQ (reference sequence). Trimming took 3 bases from V and 1 from J, leaving 10 bases between them. This CDR3 is built from 15 residues. CDR3 protein: CASSFISRSYNEQFF. The CDR3 bases are TGTGCCAGCAGCTTCATAAGCCGTTCCTACAATGAGCAGTTCTTC. The entire variable domain, with the rest obtained from reference TRBV7-9 and TRBJ2-1, is as follows: DTGVSQNPRHKITKRGQNVTFRCDPISEHNRLYWYRQTLGQGPEFLTYFQNEAQLEKSRLLSDRFSAERPKGSFSTLEIQRTEQGDSAMYLCASSFISRSYNEQFFGPGTRLTVL.

The count of this clonotype is one. DNA of the CDR3: TGCAGCGTTGAGGGGGCGCGTGGAGGCTACGAGCAGTACTTC. Amino acids: CSVEGARGGYEQYF. The chain uses TRBV29-1 and TRBJ2-7; TRBD1 is a possible D gene (6 bases). The germline CDR1 and CDR2 sequences are SQVTM and ANQGSEA. The CDR3 is 14 amino acids. Trimming removed 3 bases from V and 3 bases from J, with 15 bases in between.

The chain recombines TRBV30 with TRBJ1-1; 9 bases are a match to TRBD1. The CDR3 spans 13 residues. Looked up from germline, CDR1 is GTSNPN and CDR2 is SVGIG (reference sequence). V was clipped by 4 bases and J by 1 base; unmatched bases: 1. The CDR3: CAWKDRGNTEAFF. Written as DNA, the CDR3 is TGTGCCTGGAAGGACAGGGGGAACACTGAAGCTTTCTTT.

This chain uses TRBV6-5 with TRBJ1-2; TRBD1 matches 7 bases. The CDR3 length is 16 residues. With 0 bases clipped from V and 3 bases from J, the junction kept 7 bases outside the gene matches. Germline CDR1 and CDR2: MNHEY and SVGAGI. The CDR3 region is CASSYSTGDGYYGYTF. The CDR3 nucleotides read TGTGCCAGCAGTTACTCCACAGGGGACGGGTACTATGGCTACACCTTC.

J is TRBJ2-7 and V is TRBV6-2 or TRBV6-3, with D possibly TRBD2 on 6 matching bases. The germline CDR1 and CDR2 sequences are MNHEY and SVGEGT. The CDR3 spans 13 residues. V lost 5 bases, J lost 0 bases, and 8 bases lay in between. The CDR3 region has the DNA TGTGCCAGCAGTCCGGACTACTCCTACGAGCAGTACTTC. It yields the protein CASSPDYSYEQYF.

This chain joins TRBV27 and TRBJ1-1; tentatively, D is TRBD1 (6 bases). V was shortened by 2 bases and J by 4 bases, with 8 bases between the two germline ends. This CDR3 comprises 13 residues. Germline V lookup: CDR1 MNHEY, CDR2 SMNVEV (reference sequence). DNA of the CDR3: TGTGCCAGCAGTTTAATGACAGGCACTGAAGCTTTCTTT. This encodes CASSLMTGTEAFF.

The rearrangement links TRBV20-1 to TRBJ2-2, with D possibly matching TRBD2 (6 bases). CDR1 is DFQATT and CDR2 is SNEGSKA in the germline V gene (reference sequence). Trimming left V 1 base short and J 5 bases short, with 8 bases between. This CDR3 spans 13 amino acids. This CDR3 reads CSARGGETGELFF. The CDR3 nucleotides read TGCAGTGCTAGAGGGGGGGAGACCGGGGAGCTGTTTTTT.

The chain employs TRBV5-6 and TRBJ2-3; 8 nucleotides line up with TRBD2. V lost 4 bases and J lost 5; bases outside the gene matches: 15. Per the germline V gene, CDR1 is SGHDT and CDR2 is YYEEEE. This CDR3 comprises 17 residues. CDR3 region: CASSPPGLAGIGDTQYF. The CDR3 bases are TGTGCCAGCAGCCCCCCGGGGTTAGCGGGGATTGGAGATACGCAGTATTTT.

The rearrangement links TRBV29-1 to TRBJ2-7, with D hard to call. Looked up from germline, CDR1 is SQVTM and CDR2 is ANQGSEA. V lost 5 bases and J lost 3, with 14 bases in between. CDR3 length: 13 residues. CDR3 amino acids: CSVLSPEGYEQYF. The CDR3 DNA sequence: TGCAGCGTTCTAAGCCCCGAAGGCTACGAGCAGTACTTC.

The V call is TRBV7-9, the J call TRBJ2-5; D is undetermined. Germline CDR1 reads SEHNR; CDR2 reads FQNEAQ (reference sequence). The CDR3 covers 14 residues. Between the trimmed V and J ends, which lost 4 bases and 0 bases, there was a span of 9 bases. CDR3 DNA: TGTGCCAGCAGCTCCATATCGTACCAAGAGACCCAGTACTTC. Translated, it gives CASSSISYQETQYF.

The CDR3 DNA follows: TGTGCCAGCAGCGTGGGGGACAGCAACACTGAAGCTTTCTTT. This gives the protein CASSVGDSNTEAFF. This chain uses TRBV9 with TRBJ1-1; 7 nucleotides line up with TRBD1. The CDR3 is 14 amino acids. With V trimmed by 2 bases and J by 2 bases, 3 bases remained unmatched. Germline assignment: CDR1 SGDLS and CDR2 YYNGEE.

V gene TRBV9 combines with J gene TRBJ2-5, with D hard to call. Trimming took off 3 bases at V and 5 bases at J, with 11 bases between the two ends. Germline-derived CDR1 and CDR2 are SGDLS and YYNGEE. The CDR3 is made up of 13 amino acids. The CDR3 is CASSAAEMETQYF. CDR3 nucleotide sequence: TGTGCCAGCAGCGCGGCTGAGATGGAGACCCAGTACTTC.